What follows are 23 T cell receptor beta chains derived from one specimen sequenced in a study of T cells after yellow fever vaccination. TCRdb itself ran the 5' RACE reads through MiXCR, one entry per CDR3 protein. The sample records approximately 160,000 distinct CDR3 sequences, around 9.7% being singletons. The sample consisted of CD8+ T cells sorted from PBMCs, taken 45 days after the yellow fever booster vaccination. All receptors derive from a man younger than 35 who received the YFV17D yellow fever vaccine.

There are many counts of this clonotype. The chain has TRBV6-5 and TRBJ1-1, with D possibly matching TRBD1 (6 bases). CDR1 is MNHEY and CDR2 is SVGAGI in the germline V gene. The CDR3 sequence is 15 residues long. The ends were cut back, 0 bases at V and 1 base at J, with 9 bases in the middle. Here the CDR3 DNA reads TGTGCCAGCAGTTACTCCGGGACACAGAACACTGAAGCTTTCTTT. Amino acid sequence: CASSYSGTQNTEAFF.

This chain links TRBV6-6 with TRBJ2-7, with D uncertain. V was cut by 6 bases and J by 2 bases, with 11 bases left in between. The CDR3 extends over 13 amino acids. Germline CDR1 reads MNHNY; CDR2 reads SVGAGI (reference sequence). The DNA of the CDR3 is TGTGCCAGCAGCCCGAGCGTCACCTACGAGCAGTACGTC. It encodes CASSPSVTYEQYV.

This clonotype was counted only a few times. This chain links TRBV29-1 with TRBJ2-7; D gene unclear. V was shortened by 0 bases and J by 0 bases, with 12 bases between the two germline ends. The CDR3 loop spans 15 amino acids. Germline V gene data show CDR1 as SQVTM and CDR2 as ANQGSEA. CDR3: CSVEDLAGFSYEQYF. The CDR3 coding sequence is TGCAGCGTTGAAGATTTGGCAGGTTTCTCCTACGAGCAGTACTTC.

The chain has TRBV12-5 and TRBJ2-7; no firm D call. Between the trimmed V and J ends, which lost 1 base and 5 bases, there was a span of 3 bases. Germline loops: CDR1 LGHNT, CDR2 FRNRAP. The CDR3 covers 11 residues. The CDR3 DNA sequence: TGTGCTAGTGGTTTGGGGGACGAGCAGTACTTC. Its protein is CASGLGDEQYF.

In this sample, this clonotype turned up many times. The rearrangement links TRBV7-9 to TRBJ1-2; tentatively, D is TRBD1 (5 bases). V shed 3 bases and J shed 5 bases, with 10 bases lying between them. Germline values: CDR1 SEHNR, CDR2 FQNEAQ (reference sequence). CDR3 size: 13 residues. CDR3 bases: TGTGCCAGCAGCTTCGGGACGGATTATGGCTACACCTTC. This encodes CASSFGTDYGYTF.

A few counts support this clonotype. The CDR3: CSVQFPSEAFF. CDR3 sequence (DNA): TGCAGCGTTCAGTTTCCCAGCGAAGCTTTCTTT. The rearrangement joins TRBV29-1 to TRBJ1-1, with D uncertain. CDR3 length: 11 residues. Germline CDR1 is SQVTM and CDR2 is ANQGSEA. The V end was cut by 5 bases, the J end by 8 bases, with 12 bases between.

The V and J genes are TRBV7-2 and TRBJ2-3; TRBD2 agrees at 9 bases. V lost 2 bases and J lost 2; bases outside the gene matches: 8. CDR1 is SGHTA and CDR2 is FQGNSA in the germline V gene. CDR3 length: 17 residues. DNA of the CDR3: TGTGCCAGCAGCTTATGGCGTAGCGGGGGCCTCACAGATACGCAGTATTTT. Translation gives CASSLWRSGGLTDTQYF.

In its sample, this clonotype was seen many times. V is TRBV6-6 and J is TRBJ2-4, with D possibly TRBD2 on 6 matching bases. V was clipped by 6 bases and J by 3 bases, with 12 bases between them. The CDR3 runs 14 residues. Looked up from germline, CDR1 is MNHNY and CDR2 is SVGAGI (reference sequence). As DNA, the CDR3 is TGTGCCAGCAGGTCTCAAGCGGGCAAAAACATTCAGTACTTC. This translates into CASRSQAGKNIQYF.

V and J are TRBV7-2 and TRBJ2-3, with unresolved D. Trimming took 6 bases from V and 0 from J, leaving 10 bases between them. CDR1 and CDR2 (germline): SGHTA, FQGNSA. The CDR3 length is 14 residues. DNA of the CDR3: TGTGCCAGCAGGTCCTTCCAGAGCACAGATACGCAGTATTTT. This translates into CASRSFQSTDTQYF.

This clonotype was seen more than once but under ten times. The V call is TRBV15, the J call TRBJ2-1, with D unresolved. CDR3 length equals 13 residues. From germline, CDR1 is LNHNV and CDR2 YYDKDF (reference sequence). V lost 6 bases and J lost 4, with 10 bases in between. The DNA for the CDR3 is TGTGCCACCAGTTCCGAGACTTACAATGAGCAGTTCTTC. It encodes CATSSETYNEQFF.

The chain couples TRBV5-4 to TRBJ2-7; 7 bases are a match to TRBD1. The CDR3 runs to 15 residues. In germline, CDR1 is SGHNT, CDR2 YYREEE (reference sequence). With 3 bases clipped from V and 6 bases from J, the junction kept 12 bases outside the gene matches. The CDR3 here is CASSSGTATGSEQYV. The DNA for the CDR3 is TGTGCCAGCAGCTCCGGGACAGCGACGGGTAGCGAGCAGTACGTC.

Only a few counts were recorded for this clonotype. The chain couples TRBV5-1 to TRBJ2-5; no clear D. Trimming removed 4 bases from V and 3 bases from J, with 10 bases in between. This CDR3 region has 13 residues. Germline CDR1 SGHRS, CDR2 YFSETQ. The CDR3 DNA reads TGCGCCAGCAGCCCCCGGCTAGAAGAGACCCAGTACTTC. The encoded protein is CASSPRLEETQYF.

The chain joins TRBV9 to TRBJ2-5; possibly TRBD2 for D (5 bases). V lost 3 bases, J lost 6 bases, and 15 bases lay in between. The CDR3 sequence is 14 residues long. The germline V gene encodes CDR1 SGDLS and CDR2 YYNGEE. CDR3 DNA sequence: TGTGCCAGCAGCGCGACCGGGGTTACGAAGACCCAGTACTTC. Translating it yields CASSATGVTKTQYF.

This clonotype was found many times. CDR3 loop: CASSQEDWGPDTQYF. DNA for the CDR3: TGTGCCAGCAGCCAAGAAGACTGGGGGCCGGATACGCAGTATTTT. The rearrangement joins TRBV3-1 to TRBJ2-3, with a tentative D call TRBD1 (6 bases). The CDR3 covers 15 residues. CDR1 is LGHDT, CDR2 YNNKEL, per germline (reference sequence). V dropped 0 bases and J dropped 6 bases, with 13 bases sitting between them.

This clonotype was seen only a few times. The gene calls are TRBV7-8 and TRBJ2-3, with 7 bases fitting TRBD2. V dropped 1 base and J dropped 2; count of bases not matched to a gene: 9. This CDR3 spans 17 amino acids. From germline, CDR1 is SGHVS and CDR2 FQNEAQ. The chain's CDR3 is CASSLEGVAGFTDTQYF. The CDR3, as DNA: TGTGCCAGCAGCTTAGAAGGGGTAGCGGGCTTCACAGATACGCAGTATTTT.

The chain uses TRBV7-2 and TRBJ1-5, with D possibly matching TRBD1 (6 bases). Germline V CDR1 and CDR2: SGHTA, FQGNSA. There are 15 residues in the CDR3. Trimming pared 4 bases from V and 3 bases from J, leaving 13 bases between. For the CDR3, the DNA is TGTGCCAGCAGCTACGACGGGGGCCCCAATCAGCCCCAGCATTTT. It translates to CASSYDGGPNQPQHF.

There are a few counts of this clonotype. The genes are TRBV7-2 and TRBJ1-2, with D tentatively TRBD1 (5 bases). CDR1 and CDR2 from the germline V gene are SGHTA and FQGNSA. CDR3 length equals 13 residues. V lost 5 bases and J 6 bases, leaving 13 bases between the germline ends. CDR3 sequence (DNA): TGTGCCAGCAGCCCGGGACTCACTCATGGCTACACCTTC. The encoded protein is CASSPGLTHGYTF.

V gene TRBV2 combines with J gene TRBJ2-2; 8 bases are shared with TRBD1. CDR1 SNHLY and CDR2 FYNNEI come from the germline V gene. Trimming at V came to 5 bases and at J to 2 bases, leaving 4 bases not matched to a gene. The CDR3 totals 15 residues. In DNA form, the CDR3 reads TGTGCCAGCAGTTGGGGACAGGATAACACCGGGGAGCTGTTTTTT. Translation: CASSWGQDNTGELFF.

The chain carries TRBV20-1 and TRBJ2-3, with 7 bases identical to TRBD2. This CDR3 has 18 residues. The V segment lost 0 bases and the J segment 2 bases; nucleotides outside the gene matches: 14. Germline assignment: CDR1 DFQATT and CDR2 SNEGSKA (reference sequence). CDR3 loop: CSARDWVGGDPDTDTQYF. The CDR3 coding sequence is TGCAGTGCTAGAGATTGGGTTGGGGGGGACCCCGACACAGATACGCAGTATTTT.

This clonotype was picked up a small number of times. The chain uses TRBV10-3 and TRBJ2-2, with 8 positions matching TRBD1. The ends lost 2 bases at V and 4 bases at J; junction bases unmatched: 6. The length of the CDR3 is 16 residues. Germline CDR1 is ENHRY and CDR2 is SYGVKD. CDR3 bases: TGTGCCATCAGTGAGGAAGGACAGGGCTCCACCGGGGAGCTGTTTTTT. Amino acid sequence: CAISEEGQGSTGELFF.

The V gene is TRBV15, the J gene TRBJ2-3; no definite D call. Deletions cut 7 bases from V and 4 bases from J, with 18 bases between. Germline V gene data show CDR1 as LNHNV and CDR2 as YYDKDF (reference sequence). The CDR3 is made up of 15 amino acids. CDR3 in DNA: TGTGCCACCACCGAAGGGATTCGGGCACCAGATACGCAGTATTTT. This translates into CATTEGIRAPDTQYF.

V gene TRBV6-5 combines with J gene TRBJ2-1; D is unresolved. The CDR3 is 14 amino acids. Germline values: CDR1 MNHEY, CDR2 SVGAGI. Trimming left V 8 bases short and J 9 bases short, with 20 bases between. CDR3 sequence (DNA): TGTGCCAGCGAGGTAGGGCGCGGTGTGGGTGAGCAGTTCTTC. The encoded protein is CASEVGRGVGEQFF.

This clonotype was seen more than once but under ten times. The gene calls are TRBV30 and TRBJ2-1, with 10 bases aligning to TRBD2. Germline V gene sequence: CDR1 GTSNPN, CDR2 SVGIG (reference sequence). J was trimmed by 7 bases and V by 3 bases; bases with no gene match: 6. CDR3 length equals 14 residues. The CDR3 DNA reads as TGTGCCTGGAGACTAGCGGGGATAGGTAATGAGCAGTTCTTC. As protein: CAWRLAGIGNEQFF. Full variable domain (rest looked up from reference TRBV30 and TRBJ2-1): SQTIHQWPATLVQPVGSPLSLECTVEGTSNPNLYWYRQAAGRGLQLLFYSVGIGQISSEVPQNLSASRPQDRQFILSSKKLLLSDSGFYLCAWRLAGIGNEQFFGPGTRLTVL.